This T cell receptor (beta chain) was captured in a study of siplizumab effects on memory and regulatory T cells. CDR3 size: 15 residues. From germline, CDR1 is KGHSH and CDR2 LQKENI. The ends lost 6 bases at V and 0 bases at J; junction bases unmatched: 6. Remarks on this clone: Its antigen remains unidentified.

Clones were read by immunoSEQ multiplex PCR, and TCRdb kept only the in-frame ones, dropping some. There are some 120,000 clones in the sample; roughly 94% occur only once, and 1.5% to 2% lies in the top ten. Findings and limits, study-wide: Only a minority of proliferating CD4+ or CD8+ clones had an assignable naive or memory phenotype, with roughly 75-97% lacking one.

The chain recombines TRBV18 with TRBJ1-1, with TRBD1 identical over 8 bases. Sequenced sample: non-Treg CD4+ T cells sorted from blood. This receptor was taken from a human donor in good health. The CDR3 protein is CASSEQGGLNTEAFF. The CDR3 DNA is TGTGCCAGCTCGGAACAGGGGGGATTGAACACTGAAGCTTTCTTT.